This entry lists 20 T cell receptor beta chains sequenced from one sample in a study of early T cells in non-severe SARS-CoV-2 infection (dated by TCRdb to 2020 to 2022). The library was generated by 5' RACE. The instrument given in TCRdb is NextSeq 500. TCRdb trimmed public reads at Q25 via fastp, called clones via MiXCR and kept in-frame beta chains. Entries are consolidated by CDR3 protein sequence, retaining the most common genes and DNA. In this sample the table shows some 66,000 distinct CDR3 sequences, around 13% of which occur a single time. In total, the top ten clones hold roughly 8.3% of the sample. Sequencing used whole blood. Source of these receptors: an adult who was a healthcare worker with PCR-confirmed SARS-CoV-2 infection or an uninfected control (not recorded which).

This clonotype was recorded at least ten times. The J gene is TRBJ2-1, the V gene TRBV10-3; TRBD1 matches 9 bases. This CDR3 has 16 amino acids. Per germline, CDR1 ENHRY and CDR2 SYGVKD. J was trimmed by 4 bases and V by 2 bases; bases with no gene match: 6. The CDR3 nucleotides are TGTGCCATCAGTGAGAGGGCCGGGACAGGGTACAATGAGCAGTTCTTC. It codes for CAISERAGTGYNEQFF.

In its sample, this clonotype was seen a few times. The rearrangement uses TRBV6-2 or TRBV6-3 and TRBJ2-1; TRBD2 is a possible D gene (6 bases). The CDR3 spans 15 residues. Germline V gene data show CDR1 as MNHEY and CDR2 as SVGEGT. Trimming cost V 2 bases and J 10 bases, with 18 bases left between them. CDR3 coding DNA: TGTGCCAGCAGTTACGATCCGGGAGCCTCAGTGGAGCAGTTCTTC. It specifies CASSYDPGASVEQFF.

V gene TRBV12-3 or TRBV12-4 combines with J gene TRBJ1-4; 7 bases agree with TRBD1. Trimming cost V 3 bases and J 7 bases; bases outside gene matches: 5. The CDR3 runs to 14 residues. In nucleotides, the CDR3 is TGTGCCAGCAGTTTGAGAGGGGGCCGTGAAAAACTGTTTTTT. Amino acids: CASSLRGGREKLFF.

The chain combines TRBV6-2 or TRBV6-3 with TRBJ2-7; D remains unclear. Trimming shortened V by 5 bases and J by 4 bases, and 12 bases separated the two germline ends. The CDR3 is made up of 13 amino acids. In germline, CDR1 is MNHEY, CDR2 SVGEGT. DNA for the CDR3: TGTGCCAGCAGTACCCCTGGGCGGTACGAGCAGTACTTC. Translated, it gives CASSTPGRYEQYF.

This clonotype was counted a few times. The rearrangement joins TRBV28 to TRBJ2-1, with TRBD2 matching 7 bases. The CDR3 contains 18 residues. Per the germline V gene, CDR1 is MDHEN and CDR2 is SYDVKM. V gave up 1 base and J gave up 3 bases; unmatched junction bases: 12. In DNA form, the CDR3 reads TGTGCCAGCAGTTTATCAAGGGGATTCCGGGAGGACTACAATGAGCAGTTCTTC. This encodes CASSLSRGFREDYNEQFF.

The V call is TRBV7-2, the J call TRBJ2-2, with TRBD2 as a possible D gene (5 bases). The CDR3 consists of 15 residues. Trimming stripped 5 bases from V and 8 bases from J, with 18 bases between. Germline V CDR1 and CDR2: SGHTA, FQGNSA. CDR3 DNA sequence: TGTGCCAGCAGCCCCGAGACCCTGAGGGTAGGGGAGCTGTTTTTT. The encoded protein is CASSPETLRVGELFF.

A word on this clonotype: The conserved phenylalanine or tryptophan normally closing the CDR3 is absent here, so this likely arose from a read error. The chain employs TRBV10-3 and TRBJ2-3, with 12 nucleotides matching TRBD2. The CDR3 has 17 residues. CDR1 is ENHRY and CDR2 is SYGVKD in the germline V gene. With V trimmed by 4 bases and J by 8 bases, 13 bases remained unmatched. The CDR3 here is CAISGTSGAVHRGTQYS. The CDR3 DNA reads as TGTGCCATCAGTGGGACTAGCGGGGCGGTACACAGGGGTACGCAGTATTCT.

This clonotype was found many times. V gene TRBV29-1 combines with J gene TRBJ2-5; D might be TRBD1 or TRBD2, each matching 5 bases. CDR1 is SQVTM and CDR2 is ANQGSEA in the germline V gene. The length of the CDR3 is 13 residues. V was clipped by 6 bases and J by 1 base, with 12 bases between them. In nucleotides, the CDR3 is TGCAGCGTGAATTCGGGGCTCCAAGAGACCCAGTACTTC. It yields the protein CSVNSGLQETQYF. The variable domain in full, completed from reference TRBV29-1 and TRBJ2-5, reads SAVISQKPSRDICQRGTSLTIQCQVDSQVTMMFWYRQQPGQSLTLIATANQGSEATYESGFVIDKFPISRPNLTFSTLTVSNMSPEDSSIYLCSVNSGLQETQYFGPGTRLLVL.

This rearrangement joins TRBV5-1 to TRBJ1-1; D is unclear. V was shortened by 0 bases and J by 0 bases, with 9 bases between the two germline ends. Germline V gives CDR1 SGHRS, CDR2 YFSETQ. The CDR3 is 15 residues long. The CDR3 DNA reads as TGCGCCAGCAGCTTGGGGGGAGGTTTGAACACTGAAGCTTTCTTT. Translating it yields CASSLGGGLNTEAFF.

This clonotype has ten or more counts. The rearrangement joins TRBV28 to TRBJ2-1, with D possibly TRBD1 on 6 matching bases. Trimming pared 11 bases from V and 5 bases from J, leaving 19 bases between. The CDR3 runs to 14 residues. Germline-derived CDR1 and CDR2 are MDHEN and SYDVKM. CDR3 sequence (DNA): TGTGCCGTAGAGGGACAAACTACGAACAATGAGCAGTTCTTC. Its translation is CAVEGQTTNNEQFF.

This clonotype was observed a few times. The CDR3 coding sequence is TGTGCCAGCAGTGAGACAGGGGATATCTACAATGAGCAGTTCTTC. This gives the protein CASSETGDIYNEQFF. The chain recombines TRBV6-1 with TRBJ2-1; 8 nucleotides line up with TRBD1. Germline V lookup: CDR1 MNHNS, CDR2 SASEGT. The V segment lost 3 bases and the J segment 3 bases; nucleotides outside the gene matches: 4. This CDR3 comprises 15 residues.

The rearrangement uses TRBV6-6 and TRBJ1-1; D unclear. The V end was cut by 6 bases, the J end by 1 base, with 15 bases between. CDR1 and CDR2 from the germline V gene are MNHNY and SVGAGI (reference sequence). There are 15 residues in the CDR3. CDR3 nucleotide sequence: TGTGCCAGCAGATCCGGGCGGGGAGCGAACACTGAAGCTTTCTTT. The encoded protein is CASRSGRGANTEAFF.

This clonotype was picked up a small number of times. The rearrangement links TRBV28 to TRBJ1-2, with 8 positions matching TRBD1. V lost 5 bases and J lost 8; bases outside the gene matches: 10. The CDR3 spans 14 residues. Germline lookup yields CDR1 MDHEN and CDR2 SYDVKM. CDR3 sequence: CASSPVDRVRGYTF. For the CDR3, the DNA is TGTGCCAGCAGTCCCGTGGACAGGGTTAGAGGCTACACCTTC.

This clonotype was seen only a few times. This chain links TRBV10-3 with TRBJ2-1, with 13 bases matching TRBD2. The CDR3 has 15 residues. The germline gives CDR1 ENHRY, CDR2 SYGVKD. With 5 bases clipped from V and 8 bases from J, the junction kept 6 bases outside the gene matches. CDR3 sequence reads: CAISKLAGGPDEQFF. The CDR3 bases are TGTGCCATCAGTAAACTAGCGGGAGGGCCCGATGAGCAGTTCTTC.

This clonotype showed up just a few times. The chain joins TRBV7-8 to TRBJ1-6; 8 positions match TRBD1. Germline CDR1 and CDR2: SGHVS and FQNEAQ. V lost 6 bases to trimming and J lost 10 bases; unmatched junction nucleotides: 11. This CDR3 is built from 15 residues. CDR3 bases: TGTGCCAGCAGTTCATCAACAGGGGGAGGGTCACCCCTCCACTTT. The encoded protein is CASSSSTGGGSPLHF. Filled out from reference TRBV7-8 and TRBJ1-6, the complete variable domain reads GAGVSQSPRYKVAKRGQDVALRCDPISGHVSLFWYQQALGQGPEFLTYFQNEAQLDKSGLPSDRFFAERPEGSVSTLKIQRTQQEDSAVYLCASSSSTGGGSPLHFGNGTRLTVT.

CDR3 loop: CASSLVSSTGNTIYF. The CDR3 DNA is TGTGCCAGCAGCTTAGTTTCCTCAACTGGAAACACCATATATTTT. J is TRBJ1-3 and V is TRBV7-2; D remains ambiguous. The CDR3 has 15 residues. Germline loops: CDR1 SGHTA, CDR2 FQGNSA. The V gene lost 1 base and the J gene lost 2 bases, with 9 bases spanning the gap. The full variable domain, its missing parts supplied by reference TRBV7-2 and TRBJ1-3, is GAGVSQSPSNKVTEKGKDVELRCDPISGHTALYWYRQSLGQGLEFLIYFQGNSAPDKSGLPSDRFSAERTGGSVSTLTIQRTQQEDSAVYLCASSLVSSTGNTIYFGEGSWLTVV.

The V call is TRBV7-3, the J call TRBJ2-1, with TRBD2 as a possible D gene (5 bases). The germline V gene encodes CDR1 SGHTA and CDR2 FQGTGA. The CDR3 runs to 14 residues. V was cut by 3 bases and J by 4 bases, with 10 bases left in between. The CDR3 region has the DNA TGTGCCAGCAGCTTCCGGGGTCGTTACAATGAGCAGTTCTTC. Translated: CASSFRGRYNEQFF.

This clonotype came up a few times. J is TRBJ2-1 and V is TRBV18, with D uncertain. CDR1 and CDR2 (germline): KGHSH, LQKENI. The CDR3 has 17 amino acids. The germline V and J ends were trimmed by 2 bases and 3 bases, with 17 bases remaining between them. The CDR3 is CASSPMQISQNYNEQFF. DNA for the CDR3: TGTGCCAGCTCACCAATGCAGATTTCTCAGAACTACAATGAGCAGTTCTTC. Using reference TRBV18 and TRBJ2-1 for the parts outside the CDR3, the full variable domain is NAGVMQNPRHLVRRRGQEARLRCSPMKGHSHVYWYRQLPEEGLKFMVYLQKENIIDESGMPKERFSAEFPKEGPSILRIQQVVRGDSAAYFCASSPMQISQNYNEQFFGPGTRLTVL.

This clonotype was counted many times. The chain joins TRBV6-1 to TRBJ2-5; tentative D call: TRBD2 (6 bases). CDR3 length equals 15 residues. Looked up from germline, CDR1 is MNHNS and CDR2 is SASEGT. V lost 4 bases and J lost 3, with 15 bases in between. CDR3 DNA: TGTGCCAGCAGTGGAGGGACCTGGGGGGAAGAGACCCAGTACTTC. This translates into CASSGGTWGEETQYF.

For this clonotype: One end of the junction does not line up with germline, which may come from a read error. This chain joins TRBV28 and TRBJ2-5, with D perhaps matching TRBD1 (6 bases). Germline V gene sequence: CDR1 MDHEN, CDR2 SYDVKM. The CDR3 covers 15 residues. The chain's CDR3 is CASSLFGRGRETRYF. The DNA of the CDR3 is TGTGCCAGCAGTTTATTTGGCAGGGGAAGAGAGACCCGGTACTTC.